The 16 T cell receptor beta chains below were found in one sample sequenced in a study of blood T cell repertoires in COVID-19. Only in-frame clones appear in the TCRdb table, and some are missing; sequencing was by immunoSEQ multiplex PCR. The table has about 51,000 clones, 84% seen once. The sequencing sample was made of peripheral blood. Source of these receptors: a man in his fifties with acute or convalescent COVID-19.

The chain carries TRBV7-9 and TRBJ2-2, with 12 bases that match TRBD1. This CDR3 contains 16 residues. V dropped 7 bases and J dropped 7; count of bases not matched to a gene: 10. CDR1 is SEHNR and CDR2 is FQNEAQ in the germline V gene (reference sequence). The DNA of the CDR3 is TGTGCCAGCACCTCCGGGACAGGGGGCTCCGGCGGGGAGCTGTTTTTT. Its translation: CASTSGTGGSGGELFF.

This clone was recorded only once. CDR3 DNA: TGTGCCATCAGTGAGTCCGGGGTTGGTAACTATGGCTACACCTTC. Translating it yields CAISESGVGNYGYTF. J is TRBJ1-2 and V is TRBV10-3; D unclear. The germline V and J ends were trimmed by 0 bases and 1 base, with 9 bases remaining between them. The CDR3 totals 15 residues. Germline-derived CDR1 and CDR2 are ENHRY and SYGVKD.

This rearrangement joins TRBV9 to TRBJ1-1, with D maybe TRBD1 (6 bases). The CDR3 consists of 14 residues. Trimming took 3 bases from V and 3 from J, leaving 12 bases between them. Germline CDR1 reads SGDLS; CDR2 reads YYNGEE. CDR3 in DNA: TGTGCCAGCAGCGAAGGGGGAGGGTACACTGAAGCTTTCTTT. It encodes CASSEGGGYTEAFF.

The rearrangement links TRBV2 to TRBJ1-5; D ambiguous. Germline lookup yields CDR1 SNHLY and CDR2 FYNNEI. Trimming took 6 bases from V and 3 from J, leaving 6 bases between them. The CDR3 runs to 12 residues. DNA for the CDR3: TGTGCCAGCAGCGAGATCAATCAGCCCCAGCATTTT. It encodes CASSEINQPQHF.

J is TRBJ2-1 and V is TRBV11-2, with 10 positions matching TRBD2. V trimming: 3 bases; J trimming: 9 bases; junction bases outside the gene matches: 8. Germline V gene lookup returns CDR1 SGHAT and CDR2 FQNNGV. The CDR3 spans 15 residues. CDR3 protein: CASSFASGSISEQFF. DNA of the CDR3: TGTGCCAGCAGCTTCGCTAGCGGGAGTATTAGTGAGCAGTTCTTC.

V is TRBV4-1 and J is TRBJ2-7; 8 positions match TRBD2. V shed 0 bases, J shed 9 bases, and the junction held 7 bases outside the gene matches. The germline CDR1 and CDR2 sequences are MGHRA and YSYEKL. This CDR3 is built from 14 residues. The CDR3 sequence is CASSQDRGGPGQYF. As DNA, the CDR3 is TGCGCCAGCAGCCAAGATCGGGGGGGGCCTGGGCAGTACTTC.

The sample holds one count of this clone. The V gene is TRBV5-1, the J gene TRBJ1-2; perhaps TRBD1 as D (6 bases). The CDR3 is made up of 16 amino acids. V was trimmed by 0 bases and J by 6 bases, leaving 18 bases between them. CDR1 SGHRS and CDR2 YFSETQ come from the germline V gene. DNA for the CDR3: TGCGCCAGCAGCTTGGGGGGTGACAGGCCCCGAGATGGCTACACCTTC. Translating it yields CASSLGGDRPRDGYTF.

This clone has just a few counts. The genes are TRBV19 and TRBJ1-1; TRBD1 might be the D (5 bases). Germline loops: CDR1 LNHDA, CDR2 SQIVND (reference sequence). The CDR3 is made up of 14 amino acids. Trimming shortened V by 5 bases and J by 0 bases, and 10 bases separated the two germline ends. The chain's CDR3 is CASSRRGMNTEAFF. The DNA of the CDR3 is TGTGCCAGTAGTCGGCGGGGGATGAACACTGAAGCTTTCTTT.

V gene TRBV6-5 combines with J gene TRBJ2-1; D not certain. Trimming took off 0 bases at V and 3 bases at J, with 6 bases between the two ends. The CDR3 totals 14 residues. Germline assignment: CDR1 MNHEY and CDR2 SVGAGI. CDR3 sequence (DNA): TGTGCCAGCAGTTACTCGACATTCTACAATGAGCAGTTCTTC. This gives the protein CASSYSTFYNEQFF.

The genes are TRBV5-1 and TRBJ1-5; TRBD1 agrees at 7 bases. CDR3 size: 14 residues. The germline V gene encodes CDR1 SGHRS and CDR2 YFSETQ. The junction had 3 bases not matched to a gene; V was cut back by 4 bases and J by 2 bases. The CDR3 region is CASSIQGGNQPQHF. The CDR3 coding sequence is TGCGCCAGCAGCATCCAGGGGGGCAATCAGCCCCAGCATTTT.

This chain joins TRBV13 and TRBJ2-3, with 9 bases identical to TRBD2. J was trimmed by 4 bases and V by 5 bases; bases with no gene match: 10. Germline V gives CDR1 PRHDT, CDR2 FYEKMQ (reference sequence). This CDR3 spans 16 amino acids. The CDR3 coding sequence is TGTGCCAGCAGCCCCTACCCTGCGGGGGGGTCAGATACGCAGTATTTT. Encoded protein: CASSPYPAGGSDTQYF.

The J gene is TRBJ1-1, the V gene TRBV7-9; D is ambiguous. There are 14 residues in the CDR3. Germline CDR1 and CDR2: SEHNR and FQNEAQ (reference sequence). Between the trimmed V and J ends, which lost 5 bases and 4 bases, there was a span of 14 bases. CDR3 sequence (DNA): TGTGCCAGCAGCCCGGGGAATTTGGTCACTGAAGCTTTCTTT. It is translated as CASSPGNLVTEAFF.

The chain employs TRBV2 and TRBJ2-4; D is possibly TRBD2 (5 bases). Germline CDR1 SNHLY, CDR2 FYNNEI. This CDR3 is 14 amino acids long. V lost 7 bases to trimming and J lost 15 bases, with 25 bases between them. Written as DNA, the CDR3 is TGTGCCAGCATGGAGCAAGCGGTGGTACGAGTGTTGTACTTC. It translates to CASMEQAVVRVLYF.

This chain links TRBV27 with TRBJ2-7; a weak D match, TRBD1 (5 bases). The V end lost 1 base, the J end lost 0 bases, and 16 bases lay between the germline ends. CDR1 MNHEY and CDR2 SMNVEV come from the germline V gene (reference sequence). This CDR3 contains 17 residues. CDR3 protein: CASSLYGQGYYSYEQYF. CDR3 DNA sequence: TGTGCCAGCAGTTTATACGGCCAGGGCTATTACTCCTACGAGCAGTACTTC.

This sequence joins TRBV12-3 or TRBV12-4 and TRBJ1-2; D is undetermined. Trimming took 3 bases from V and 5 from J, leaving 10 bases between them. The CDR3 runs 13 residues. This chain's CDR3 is CASSLRVGYGYTF. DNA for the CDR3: TGTGCCAGCAGTTTGAGGGTCGGGTATGGCTACACCTTC.

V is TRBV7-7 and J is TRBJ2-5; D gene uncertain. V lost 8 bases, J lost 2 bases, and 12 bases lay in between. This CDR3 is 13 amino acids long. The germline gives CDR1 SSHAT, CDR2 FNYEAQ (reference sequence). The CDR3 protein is CASSAGVQETQYF. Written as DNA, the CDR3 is TGTGCCAGCTCTGCAGGCGTACAAGAGACCCAGTACTTC.